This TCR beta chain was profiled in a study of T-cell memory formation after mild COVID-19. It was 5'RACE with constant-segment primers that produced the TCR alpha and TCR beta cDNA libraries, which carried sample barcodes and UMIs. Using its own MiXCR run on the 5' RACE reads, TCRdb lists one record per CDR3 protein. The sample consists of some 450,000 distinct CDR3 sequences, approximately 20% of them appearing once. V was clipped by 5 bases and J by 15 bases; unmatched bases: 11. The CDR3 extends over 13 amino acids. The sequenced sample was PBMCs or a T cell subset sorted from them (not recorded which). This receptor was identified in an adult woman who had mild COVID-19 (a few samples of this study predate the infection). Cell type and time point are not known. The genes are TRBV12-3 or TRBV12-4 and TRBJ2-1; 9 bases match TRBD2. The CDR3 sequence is CASSPSQFSGGFF. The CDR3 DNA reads TGTGCCAGCAGTCCTAGCCAATTTAGCGGGGGGTTCTTC.